The count of the clone carrying this T cell receptor (beta chain) is one. The germline CDR1 and CDR2 sequences are SQVTM and ANQGSEA. The CDR3 contains 13 residues. Trimming cost V 7 bases and J 5 bases; bases outside gene matches: 7. The data were taken from a study of T and B cells in COVID-19 patients. Across the whole study: Blood was sampled from COVID-19 patients who were either actively infected or recovered. The recovered cohort's median age was approximately 37 years, versus approximately 63 years in active infection.

Each TRB amplification used about 250-550 ng of genomic DNA from blood. BIOMED2 TRB-A/B primer pools were used in multiplex TRB PCR. Each CDR3 protein is one row after TCRdb ran MiXCR on the multiplex PCR reads. The sample holds approximately 5,000 distinct CDR3 sequences; roughly a quarter are singletons and the top ten take 12%. This TCR derives from a human donor with active COVID-19. This chain connects TRBV29-1 to TRBJ1-1; TRBD1 matches at 10 bases. Source material: blood. DNA of the CDR3: TGCAGCGCTAGCCCGGGACAGGGGACTGAAGCTTTCTTT. It translates to CSASPGQGTEAFF.